This T cell receptor beta chain came from a study of blood T cell repertoires in COVID-19. The wider study: Researchers got acute and convalescent COVID-19 samples from the United States, Italy and Spain. PBMCs, B-cell-depleted T cells, or T cells were the source of the cDNA or gDNA that made up the material.

Germline V CDR1 and CDR2: SGHAT, FQDESV (reference sequence). Trimming stripped 6 bases from V and 3 bases from J, with 12 bases between. The CDR3 spans 14 residues. Per the study methods: Estimated nucleated cell counts came from reference gene primer amplification. Generated by immunoSEQ multiplex PCR, the TCRdb table keeps only in-frame clones and is missing some. D and trimming come from the DNA, and the V and J calls and clone size come from that table. Of roughly 100,000 clones listed, less than 85% are singletons. Sequencing was carried out using peripheral blood. This receptor was taken from a woman aged 55-69 years with acute or convalescent COVID-19. The chain couples TRBV11-1 to TRBJ1-5; D is undetermined. CDR3 in DNA: TGTGCCAGCAGTCGTTCGGGGAACAATCAGCCCCAGCATTTT. Translated, it gives CASSRSGNNQPQHF.